This TCR beta chain comes out of a study of siplizumab effects on memory and regulatory T cells. Sequencing was performed with immunoSEQ multiplex PCR; in TCRdb, only in-frame clones are kept and a portion is missing. The profile covers approximately 100,000 clones, with around nine tenths appearing a single time and around 11% taken by the ten largest. V lost 6 bases, J lost 0 bases, and 7 bases lay in between. The length of the CDR3 is 13 residues. The germline gives CDR1 SNHLY, CDR2 FYNNEI. This receptor was obtained from a human donor in good health. The rearrangement joins TRBV2 to TRBJ2-3, with D perhaps matching TRBD1 or TRBD2 (5 bases each). The sample comprised non-Treg CD4+ T cells sorted from blood. In DNA form, the CDR3 reads TGTGCCAGCAGCAGGGAGAGCACAGATACGCAGTATTTT. Encoded protein: CASSRESTDTQYF.